This TCR beta chain comes out of a study of blood T cells in healthy people across ages. Findings of the study overall: PBMCs left unsorted prevented a conclusive naive versus antigen-experienced comparison.

A J-beta primer mix and a sample-barcoded 5' primer were used in a second PCR of about 7 to 12 cycles. TCRdb re-called the 5' RACE reads through MiXCR, storing one row per CDR3 protein. The repertoire consists of 1.5 million to 2 million distinct CDR3 sequences, with around 35% occurring once and the leading ten covering over 9%. Germline V lookup: CDR1 SGHRS, CDR2 YFSETQ. The CDR3 covers 14 residues. To note about this clonotype: No antigen is known for it. At one of its ends the junction is not consistent with the germline gene, which may arise from a read error.

Sequencing was done on a sample of blood. The sequence came from a woman under 40 in good health. The V call is TRBV5-1, the J call TRBJ2-7; D remains ambiguous. Here the CDR3 reads CTSSTNNWEGEQYF. As DNA, the CDR3 is TGCACCAGCAGCACCAATAACTGGGAAGGCGAGCAGTACTTC.